This entry lists 32 T cell receptor beta chains sequenced from one sample in a study of blood T cell repertoires in COVID-19. Measured with immunoSEQ multiplex PCR; TCRdb has only the in-frame clones, and not every one. Among about 200,000 clones, roughly nine tenths were seen once, and the ten largest hold 0.78%. The sample taken for sequencing was peripheral blood. The origin of the receptors is a woman in her 70s with acute or convalescent COVID-19.

The chain has TRBV7-9 and TRBJ2-7, with D possibly TRBD1 on 5 matching bases. V was trimmed by 1 base and J by 7 bases, leaving 11 bases between them. The CDR3 has 13 residues. Germline V gene data show CDR1 as SEHNR and CDR2 as FQNEAQ (reference sequence). The CDR3 DNA is TGTGCCAGCAGCTTAGTAGGGGTCCGTGAGCAGTACTTC. Its protein product is CASSLVGVREQYF. Full variable domain (missing parts from reference TRBV7-9 and TRBJ2-7): DTGVSQNPRHKITKRGQNVTFRCDPISEHNRLYWYRQTLGQGPEFLTYFQNEAQLEKSRLLSDRFSAERPKGSFSTLEIQRTEQGDSAMYLCASSLVGVREQYFGPGTRLTVT.

The chain combines TRBV10-3 with TRBJ1-1; maybe TRBD1 (6 bases). CDR3 length equals 13 residues. Deletions cut 5 bases from V and 1 base from J, with 8 bases between. From germline, CDR1 is ENHRY and CDR2 SYGVKD. CDR3 residues: CAISLTGNTEAFF. The DNA for the CDR3 is TGTGCCATCAGTTTGACAGGGAACACTGAAGCTTTCTTT.

The chain combines TRBV19 with TRBJ1-1, with TRBD1 identical over 12 bases. This CDR3 contains 14 residues. Germline trimming cut 6 bases from V and 5 bases from J; bases unmatched to any gene: 4. Per germline, CDR1 LNHDA and CDR2 SQIVND (reference sequence). The CDR3 nucleotides are TGTGCCAGTAGCAGGGACAGGGGGCCGACTGAAGCTTTCTTT. It codes for CASSRDRGPTEAFF.

A word on this clone: The DNA is omitted, as the CDR3 cannot be located on it reliably, and the CDR3 follows TCRdb's listing. This chain uses TRBV7-9 with TRBJ1-4. The CDR3 contains 16 residues when both ends are counted. The V gene's germline CDR1 is SEHNR and CDR2 FQNEAQ (reference sequence). CDR3 loop: CASSLVGDFGNEKLFF.

This clone was seen more than once but under ten times. In DNA form, the CDR3 reads TGCAGCGTTGGGGACCGGGACAGCCCGAGGTACACCTTC. This translates into CSVGDRDSPRYTF. The genes are TRBV29-1 and TRBJ1-2, with TRBD1 matching 7 bases. From germline, CDR1 is SQVTM and CDR2 ANQGSEA. The CDR3 contains 13 residues. The trim removed 4 bases at V and 11 bases at J, leaving 13 bases unmatched.

The table lists this clone with a few counts. The V gene is TRBV27, the J gene TRBJ2-7; TRBD2 matches 10 bases. The CDR3 runs to 14 residues. The germline V gene has CDR1 MNHEY and CDR2 SMNVEV (reference sequence). After removal of 6 bases from V and 7 bases from J, the junction contained 9 bases not matched to a gene. The CDR3 is CASSQREGRREQYF. The CDR3, as DNA: TGTGCCAGCAGCCAGCGGGAGGGCCGCAGAGAGCAGTACTTC.

This clone occurred a few times. V and J are TRBV19 and TRBJ1-2; TRBD1 aligns across 7 bases. Germline V lookup: CDR1 LNHDA, CDR2 SQIVND (reference sequence). The CDR3 sequence is 15 residues long. V was pared by 4 bases and J by 0 bases, with 5 bases of the junction left unmatched. The CDR3, as DNA: TGTGCCAGTAGTACCACCGGGACAGCTAACTATGGCTACACCTTC. Its protein is CASSTTGTANYGYTF. Full variable domain (rest looked up from reference TRBV19 and TRBJ1-2): DGGITQSPKYLFRKEGQNVTLSCEQNLNHDAMYWYRQDPGQGLRLIYYSQIVNDFQKGDIAEGYSVSREKKESFPLTVTSAQKNPTAFYLCASSTTGTANYGYTFGSGTRLTVV.

This clone appeared once. This chain joins TRBV24-1 and TRBJ2-7, with D perhaps matching TRBD1 (6 bases). This CDR3 is built from 13 residues. V gave up 5 bases and J gave up 6 bases, with 13 bases separating them. Germline CDR1 reads KGHDR; CDR2 reads SFDVKD. DNA of the CDR3: TGTGCCACCAGTGGGGCAGGGGTTGGCGAGCAGTACTTC. Translated, it gives CATSGAGVGEQYF.

V gene TRBV5-1 combines with J gene TRBJ2-2; D gene ambiguous. The CDR3 has 14 amino acids. V shed 0 bases and J shed 1 base, with 4 bases lying between them. The germline V gene has CDR1 SGHRS and CDR2 YFSETQ. CDR3 sequence: CASSLERNTGELFF. Written as DNA, the CDR3 is TGCGCCAGCAGCTTGGAGCGGAACACCGGGGAGCTGTTTTTT.

This chain links TRBV15 with TRBJ1-4; D remains ambiguous. With 0 bases removed from V and 8 bases from J, the gap between germline ends came to 7 bases. CDR3 length equals 13 residues. Germline V gives CDR1 LNHNV, CDR2 YYDKDF (reference sequence). The CDR3 DNA reads TGTGCCACCAGCAGAGATCGGGGAGAAAAACTGTTTTTT. Amino acids: CATSRDRGEKLFF.

This clone came up once. The rearrangement links TRBV5-1 to TRBJ1-2; 9 nucleotides agree with TRBD1. The V gene end was trimmed by 4 bases and the J gene end by 7 bases; junction bases not matched to a gene: 8. The CDR3 consists of 14 residues. The germline gives CDR1 SGHRS, CDR2 YFSETQ. Here the CDR3 reads CASSALTGGGGYTF. The CDR3 nucleotides read TGCGCCAGCAGCGCCTTGACAGGGGGAGGTGGCTACACCTTC.

The chain links TRBV11-2 to TRBJ2-7; D remains unclear. CDR1 is SGHAT, CDR2 FQNNGV, per germline. The CDR3 sequence is 14 residues long. V lost 5 bases and J 2 bases, leaving 13 bases between the germline ends. CDR3: CASSRPRRAYEQYF. In nucleotides, the CDR3 is TGTGCCAGCAGCCGACCCCGGAGAGCCTACGAGCAGTACTTC.

This clone appeared once. V is TRBV2 and J is TRBJ2-6, with D tentatively TRBD1 (5 bases). Trimming took off 6 bases at V and 0 bases at J, with 9 bases between the two ends. Germline CDR1 reads SNHLY; CDR2 reads FYNNEI. This CDR3 has 15 residues. This chain's CDR3 is CASRQARSGANVLTF. Written as DNA, the CDR3 is TGTGCCAGCAGACAGGCCCGCTCTGGGGCCAACGTCCTGACTTTC.

A single count supports this clone. The chain employs TRBV19 and TRBJ1-1, with 7 bases that match TRBD1. The ends lost 8 bases at V and 3 bases at J; junction bases unmatched: 12. The germline V gene has CDR1 LNHDA and CDR2 SQIVND (reference sequence). The CDR3 has 15 residues. The CDR3 sequence: CASFETGSRDTEAFF. DNA of the CDR3: TGTGCCAGTTTCGAGACAGGGTCGAGGGACACTGAAGCTTTCTTT.

The CDR3 spells CASSRTLPVSGDNSPLHF. The CDR3 region has the DNA TGCGCCAGCAGCCGAACCCTTCCAGTGTCGGGGGATAATTCACCCCTCCACTTT. The chain joins TRBV4-3 to TRBJ1-6; a weak D match, TRBD1 (5 bases). The germline V gene encodes CDR1 LGHNA and CDR2 YSLEER. This CDR3 is built from 18 residues. Trimming pared 4 bases from V and 5 bases from J, leaving 21 bases between.

The chain links TRBV29-1 to TRBJ1-1; 10 nucleotides align to TRBD1. Trimming removed 7 bases from V and 3 bases from J; junction bases left unmatched: 2. The length of the CDR3 is 12 residues. The germline V gene encodes CDR1 SQVTM and CDR2 ANQGSEA. The CDR3 loop reads CSAGTGDTEAFF. The CDR3 DNA reads as TGCAGCGCTGGGACAGGGGACACTGAAGCTTTCTTT.

The chain employs TRBV7-9 and TRBJ2-7; no clear D gene. There are 13 residues in the CDR3. V gave up 1 base and J gave up 5 bases, with 9 bases separating them. Looked up from germline, CDR1 is SEHNR and CDR2 is FQNEAQ (reference sequence). CDR3 nucleotide sequence: TGTGCCAGCAGCTTAGATCCTCCGGACGAGCAGTACTTC. It translates to CASSLDPPDEQYF.

The chain couples TRBV3-1 (or the pseudogene TRBV3-2) to TRBJ2-7, with TRBD2 as a possible D gene (6 bases). Looked up from germline, CDR1 is LGHDT and CDR2 is YNNKEL (reference sequence). The germline V and J ends were trimmed by 4 bases and 1 base, with 11 bases remaining between them. The CDR3 is made up of 14 amino acids. The CDR3 sequence: CASSRGSGSYEQYF. In DNA, the CDR3 is TGTGCCAGCAGCCGAGGGAGCGGGTCCTACGAGCAGTACTTC.

The sample holds a few counts of this clone. The chain combines TRBV5-1 with TRBJ1-6; 9 nucleotides align to TRBD1. J lost 16 bases, V lost 4 bases, and 12 bases had no gene match. The CDR3 extends over 14 amino acids. Germline values: CDR1 SGHRS, CDR2 YFSETQ. CDR3 region: CASSPGQGMTHLHF. In nucleotides, the CDR3 is TGCGCCAGCAGCCCGGGACAGGGAATGACCCATCTCCACTTT.

The chain employs TRBV7-2 and TRBJ1-5; D is unclear. With 3 bases removed from V and 4 bases from J, the gap between germline ends came to 7 bases. The length of the CDR3 is 13 residues. The V gene's germline CDR1 is SGHTA and CDR2 FQGNSA. DNA for the CDR3: TGTGCCAGCAGCTTCGTAGAAAATCAGCCCCAGCATTTT. This translates into CASSFVENQPQHF.

The rearrangement uses TRBV7-2 and TRBJ2-4; the D gene is possibly TRBD2 (5 bases). There are 15 residues in the CDR3. Trimming removed 1 base at V and 6 bases at J, with 13 bases between. Germline CDR1 SGHTA, CDR2 FQGNSA. CDR3 coding DNA: TGTGCCAGCAGCTTAGGGGCCCTAGCTGGAAACATTCAGTACTTC. Translated: CASSLGALAGNIQYF.

This chain links TRBV11-1 with TRBJ2-1, with TRBD2 as a possible D gene (6 bases). The V end was cut by 5 bases, the J end by 7 bases, with 12 bases between. Germline V lookup: CDR1 SGHAT, CDR2 FQDESV (reference sequence). This CDR3 is 13 amino acids long. CDR3 nucleotide sequence: TGTGCCAGCAGCCCGGGACTCCGGAATGAGCAGTTCTTC. This gives the protein CASSPGLRNEQFF.

This clone has only one observation. The chain combines TRBV7-2 with TRBJ2-5; 7 nucleotides line up with TRBD1. Germline CDR1 SGHTA, CDR2 FQGNSA. The ends lost 5 bases at V and 5 bases at J; junction bases unmatched: 17. The CDR3 runs 17 residues. The CDR3 spells CASSDRLGGTIGETQYF. The DNA for the CDR3 is TGTGCCAGCAGCGATAGATTAGGGGGCACCATCGGGGAGACCCAGTACTTC.

The J gene is TRBJ2-7, the V gene TRBV6-5, with TRBD2 as a possible D gene (6 bases). Trimming removed 6 bases from V and 6 bases from J, with 12 bases in between. The CDR3 extends over 12 amino acids. The germline V gene encodes CDR1 MNHEY and CDR2 SVGAGI. CDR3 protein: CASRGLTGEQYF. In nucleotides, the CDR3 is TGTGCCAGCAGAGGACTAACGGGCGAGCAGTACTTC.

The J gene is TRBJ2-1, the V gene TRBV19, with D maybe TRBD2 (7 bases). Trimming removed 0 bases at V and 13 bases at J, with 13 bases between. This CDR3 comprises 13 residues. Germline-derived CDR1 and CDR2 are LNHDA and SQIVND (reference sequence). In nucleotides, the CDR3 is TGTGCCAGTAGTATAGATCTATGGGGGGGCCAGTTCTTC. Encoded protein: CASSIDLWGGQFF.

This clone was detected only once. The V call is TRBV19, the J call TRBJ2-1; 10 bases fit TRBD2. Germline V CDR1 and CDR2: LNHDA, SQIVND (reference sequence). This CDR3 region has 14 residues. The J segment lost 9 bases and the V segment lost 5 bases, leaving 7 bases of the junction unmatched. The chain's CDR3 is CASSPQAGGFEQFF. CDR3 in DNA: TGTGCCAGTAGTCCACAAGCGGGGGGGTTTGAGCAGTTCTTC.

This clone has only a few counts. V usage is TRBV6-1 and J usage is TRBJ2-7, with 8 bases that match TRBD1. Germline CDR1 and CDR2: MNHNS and SASEGT. This CDR3 is 14 amino acids long. The ends lost 3 bases at V and 4 bases at J; junction bases unmatched: 5. This CDR3 is CASSDDRGRYEQYF. The CDR3 nucleotides read TGTGCCAGCAGTGACGACAGGGGCAGGTACGAGCAGTACTTC.

V is TRBV9 and J is TRBJ1-1; the D gene is possibly TRBD1 (5 bases). V was pared by 3 bases and J by 6 bases, with 15 bases between. Germline loops: CDR1 SGDLS, CDR2 YYNGEE. The CDR3 spans 14 residues. The chain's CDR3 is CASSGRVSVPEAFF. The DNA of the CDR3 is TGTGCCAGCAGCGGCAGGGTGTCGGTTCCTGAAGCTTTCTTT.

The chain carries TRBV18 and TRBJ1-6; TRBD1 matches at 11 bases. CDR1 is KGHSH, CDR2 LQKENI, per germline. The CDR3 length is 15 residues. V shed 3 bases and J 8 bases; nucleotides not matched to a gene: 3. CDR3 sequence (DNA): TGTGCCAGCTCACCTTCGGGACAGGGGGATTCACCCCTCCACTTT. It codes for CASSPSGQGDSPLHF.

The CDR3: CASLQGVGAEAFF. CDR3 sequence (DNA): TGTGCCAGTTTACAGGGAGTAGGGGCTGAAGCTTTCTTT. The chain recombines TRBV7-9 with TRBJ1-1, with D tentatively TRBD1 (6 bases). The CDR3 has 13 amino acids. Germline V CDR1 and CDR2: SEHNR, FQNEAQ (reference sequence). V lost 9 bases and J lost 6, with 17 bases in between. Filled out from reference TRBV7-9 and TRBJ1-1, the complete variable domain reads DTGVSQNPRHKITKRGQNVTFRCDPISEHNRLYWYRQTLGQGPEFLTYFQNEAQLEKSRLLSDRFSAERPKGSFSTLEIQRTEQGDSAMYLCASLQGVGAEAFFGQGTRLTVV.

This rearrangement joins TRBV5-1 to TRBJ2-7, with 7 bases fitting TRBD2. Germline V gene data show CDR1 as SGHRS and CDR2 as YFSETQ. Trimming cost V 4 bases and J 3 bases; bases outside gene matches: 7. The CDR3 is 14 amino acids. CDR3: CASSPEPGGYEQYF. The CDR3 DNA follows: TGCGCCAGCAGCCCAGAACCGGGAGGCTACGAGCAGTACTTC.

The V and J genes are TRBV5-1 and TRBJ2-5, with 12 nucleotides matching TRBD1. Germline V lookup: CDR1 SGHRS, CDR2 YFSETQ. This CDR3 has 16 residues. V trimming: 3 bases; J trimming: 5 bases; junction bases outside the gene matches: 8. For the CDR3, the DNA is TGCGCCAGCAGCTCCCGGGACAGGGGGCTCGCGGAGACCCAGTACTTC. This gives the protein CASSSRDRGLAETQYF.